These T cell receptor beta chains were read from a single sample in a study of T cells expressing NK-cell markers. TCRdb reprocessed the 5' RACE reads, with one entry per CDR3 protein and no DNA. In all, the sample yields 150,000 to 200,000 distinct CDR3 sequences. Source material: blood T cells: a sorted CD56 or NKG2C T cell subset, CD4+ or CD8+ T cells, or bulk PBMC T cells (not recorded which). The receptors originated from a man between 18 and 69 years old in good health. CDR3s include the opening cysteine and the closing phenylalanine or tryptophan. Fields, in order: J gene, V gene, CDR3 protein.

J: TRBJ2-3
V: TRBV14
CDR3: CASSQTGTDTQYF

J: TRBJ2-2
V: TRBV6-5
CDR3: CASRERAGELFF

J: TRBJ2-5
V: TRBV3-1
CDR3: CASSQDLTGRETQYF

J: TRBJ1-3
V: TRBV5-5
CDR3: CASSFDTTSGNTIYF

J: TRBJ2-7
V: TRBV21-1
CDR3: CASRRFGQTMGTGLDYEQYF

J: TRBJ2-1
V: TRBV6-1
CDR3: CASRVWGDRIPDEQFF

J: TRBJ2-2
V: TRBV27
CDR3: CASSLFQGTGELFF

J: TRBJ1-6
V: TRBV13
CDR3: CASSTDRGGYSPLHF

J: TRBJ1-1
V: TRBV18
CDR3: CASSQGYTEAFF

J: TRBJ1-6
V: TRBV2
CDR3: CASRGVNSPLHF

J: TRBJ2-5
V: TRBV7-9
CDR3: CASSLVGTGQETQYF

J: TRBJ2-5
V: TRBV9
CDR3: CASSPHVGGRETQYF

J: TRBJ2-3
V: TRBV25-1
CDR3: CASSGSGTKRSTDSQYF

J: TRBJ2-7
V: TRBV19
CDR3: CASSIGAETYEQYF

J: TRBJ2-2
V: TRBV6-5
CDR3: CASSYTDRDTGELFF

J: TRBJ2-1
V: TRBV7-6
CDR3: CASSPSGGPYNEQFF

J: TRBJ2-2
V: TRBV27
CDR3: CASSPPGSGELFF

J: TRBJ2-5
V: TRBV7-9
CDR3: CASSPRTSGGLGETQYF

J: TRBJ2-5
V: TRBV5-6
CDR3: CASSLVFQYQETQYF

J: TRBJ2-5
V: TRBV7-9
CDR3: CASSLAIEGAETQYF

J: TRBJ2-7
V: TRBV5-1
CDR3: CASSPGQALTYEQYF

J: TRBJ2-2
V: TRBV7-9
CDR3: CASSWVPGPTGELFF

J: TRBJ2-2
V: TRBV5-5
CDR3: CASSWTGNTGELFF

J: TRBJ2-5
V: TRBV5-1
CDR3: CASSRPYGETQYF

J: TRBJ1-1
V: TRBV5-1
CDR3: CASSFVGVDTEAFF

J: TRBJ2-2
V: TRBV7-9
CDR3: CASSSPTSFTGELFF

J: TRBJ2-3
V: TRBV2
CDR3: CASSEGTASTDTQYF

J: TRBJ1-1
V: TRBV19
CDR3: CASRTGAGTEAFF

J: TRBJ2-2
V: TRBV4-1
CDR3: CASTQTPDTGELFF

J: TRBJ2-7
V: TRBV21-1
CDR3: CATPGTGSPAYEQYF

J: TRBJ2-1
V: TRBV9
CDR3: CASSRSGGAVGQFF

J: TRBJ2-1
V: TRBV12-3/TRBV12-4
CDR3: CASSSRMGAGEQFF

J: TRBJ2-7
V: TRBV6-1
CDR3: CASSDDGDSYEQYF

J: TRBJ1-1
V: TRBV12-5
CDR3: CASGLDGTEAFF

J: TRBJ2-3
V: TRBV3-1
CDR3: CASSQARGSTDTQYF

J: TRBJ2-5
V: TRBV6-6
CDR3: CASSSVSEETQYF

J: TRBJ2-1
V: TRBV13
CDR3: CASSGQGVDYNEQFF

J: TRBJ1-5
V: TRBV7-9
CDR3: CASSTTGAGGQPQHF

J: TRBJ1-1
V: TRBV7-9
CDR3: CASSTKDRANTEAFF

J: TRBJ2-1
V: TRBV12-3/TRBV12-4
CDR3: CASSLSWEQFF

J: TRBJ1-1
V: TRBV7-9
CDR3: CASSLAPGGRGGEAFF

J: TRBJ1-1
V: TRBV5-1
CDR3: CASSIGQGWADTEAFF

J: TRBJ2-5
V: TRBV6-1
CDR3: CASRMRTYQETQYF

J: TRBJ2-7
V: TRBV3-1
CDR3: CASSPGTVEQYF

J: TRBJ2-1
V: TRBV14
CDR3: CASSHPGHLYNEQFF

J: TRBJ1-1
V: TRBV28
CDR3: CASSLIVWEGKGTEAFF

J: TRBJ2-5
V: TRBV7-9
CDR3: CASNPGVEETQYF

J: TRBJ2-7
V: TRBV5-1
CDR3: CASSSDEDVNEQYF